This T cell receptor (beta chain) comes out of a study of shared clonotypes between healthy human individuals. Assay used: immunoSEQ multiplex PCR; TCRdb lists only in-frame clones, some missing. The repertoire has some 120,000 clones, about 70% of them found once; the top ten carry 24%. The V gene's germline CDR1 is SGHNT and CDR2 YYREEE (reference sequence). The CDR3 contains 15 residues. V lost 4 bases and J 1 base, leaving 13 bases between the germline ends. V is TRBV5-4 and J is TRBJ2-3; D remains ambiguous. The sequence was collected from a woman aged 30 to 39 in good health. The sequenced material came from memory CD8+ T cells sorted from blood. Subset given: CD45RO+ cells pooled with CCR7-negative TemRA cells. The CDR3 nucleotides are TGTGCCAGCAGCAGGGCGGCTGGGGGCACAGATACGCAGTATTTT. This translates into CASSRAAGGTDTQYF.